A selection of T cell receptor beta chains follows, all from one sample in a study of T cell clonotyping in hematopoietic cell transplantation. TCRdb's copy holds only in-frame clones and misses some; the assay was immunoSEQ multiplex PCR. This table has roughly 12,000 clones, approximately 90% appearing once. What was sequenced was peripheral blood mononuclear cells. The receptors here all came from a woman between 50 and 59 years old in good health. Some clones in this sample may be carry-over from other donors' samples. Each CDR3 is given with its conserved first and last residue. Each record gives: V gene, J gene, D gene, CDR3 protein. A D gene is named only where the DNA matches it firmly.

>TRBV15|TRBJ2-7|TRBD1
CATSKGGQGNHEQYF
>TRBV11-3|TRBJ2-2|.
CASSLVGLTTGELFF
>TRBV27|TRBJ1-3|TRBD1
CASSYRPGGYGNTIYF
>TRBV10-3|TRBJ2-5|.
CATKDLMGQETQYF
>TRBV10-3|TRBJ1-3|.
CAIRDTSGNTIYF
>TRBV19|TRBJ1-3|TRBD1
CASSIMLRQGTGNTIYF
>TRBV19|TRBJ2-3|TRBD2
CASSRSRGGPDTQYF
>TRBV5-1|TRBJ2-5|.
CASSSGRETQYF
>TRBV6-6|TRBJ2-5|TRBD2
CASRPGTSGGSQYF
>TRBV5-6|TRBJ2-7|TRBD2
CASSLEGSSGPIEQYF